This TCR beta chain was observed in a study of human CD8 memory T cell subsets. Study-level results: The study found similarly high diversity in stem-like memory and precursor exhausted T cells, unlike effector memory cells. The beta chain was the only T cell receptor chain that the study sequenced. Greater diversity in stem-like memory than precursor exhausted T cells was suggested by Chao1 estimates.

The length of the CDR3 is 17 residues. Germline CDR1 SGHDT, CDR2 YYEEEE. Concerning this clonotype: Its matching antigen is unknown.

By UMI-labeled 5' RACE, the TCR beta libraries were made. TCRdb reanalyzed the 5' RACE reads and collapses them to one entry per CDR3 protein, without DNA. The sample yields thousands of distinct CDR3 sequences, of which the top ten take up roughly 25%. Among CD8+ T cells, TPEX were CCR7+ PD-1+ TIGIT+ early memory cells with exhausted-like traits. Total RNA was taken from 150,000 sorted CD8+ T cells, in duplicate, per subset. The clonotype was recovered from a human donor in good health. The sequenced sample consisted of CD8+ T cells from PBMCs. The V and J genes are TRBV5-6 and TRBJ2-3; the D gene TCRdb calls, TRBD2, cannot be checked with no DNA. The CDR3 is CASSFTYVEDHTDTQYF. Looking up the rest from reference TRBV5-6 and TRBJ2-3 gives the full variable domain: DAGVTQSPTHLIKTRGQQVTLRCSPKSGHDTVSWYQQALGQGPQFIFQYYEEEERQRGNFPDRFSGHQFPNYSSELNVNALLLGDSALYLCASSFTYVEDHTDTQYFGPGTRLTVL.